One and the same sample provided the 29 T cell receptor beta chains below, sequenced in a study of cytomegalovirus exposure and HLA in healthy donors. Vbeta (60) and Jbeta (13) primers were used in the PCR. Assay used: immunoSEQ multiplex PCR; TCRdb lists only in-frame clones, some missing. Among around 170,000 clones listed, approximately 80% were seen once. The sample taken for sequencing was PBMCs. The source is a man between 60 and 70 years old in good health and CMV-seronegative.

The J gene is TRBJ2-5, the V gene TRBV29-1; TRBD1 aligns across 8 bases. The trim removed 8 bases at V and 5 bases at J, leaving 7 bases unmatched. Germline assignment: CDR1 SQVTM and CDR2 ANQGSEA. This CDR3 is 12 amino acids long. Written as DNA, the CDR3 is TGCAGCACTCGACAGGGGCAGGAGACCCAGTACTTC. It translates to CSTRQGQETQYF.

This chain links TRBV6-1 with TRBJ2-5; the D is unclear. This CDR3 region has 16 residues. The V gene's germline CDR1 is MNHNS and CDR2 SASEGT. V gave up 1 base and J gave up 4 bases, with 16 bases separating them. The CDR3 here is CASSEVSPVLGETQYF. In DNA, the CDR3 is TGTGCCAGCAGTGAAGTGTCCCCGGTCCTCGGAGAGACCCAGTACTTC.

The chain employs TRBV28 and TRBJ1-4; 7 bases are shared with TRBD1. The CDR3 sequence is 15 residues long. V lost 5 bases, J lost 8 bases, and 11 bases stayed unmatched. Germline CDR1 MDHEN, CDR2 SYDVKM. CDR3 sequence: CASSPDRALLEKLFF. CDR3 DNA: TGTGCCAGCAGTCCCGACAGGGCCCTACTCGAAAAACTGTTTTTT.

The CDR3 region has the DNA TGTGCCAGTGGTGAGCGGGAGGTTATCTACGAGCAGTACTTC. It is translated as CASGEREVIYEQYF. V gene TRBV28 combines with J gene TRBJ2-7; TRBD2 matches 9 bases. Losses at the gene ends were 9 bases for V and 3 bases for J; bases not matched to a gene: 9. This CDR3 has 14 amino acids. Germline V lookup: CDR1 MDHEN, CDR2 SYDVKM.

This clone has only one observation. The chain is built from TRBV2 and TRBJ1-4, with TRBD1 identical over 8 bases. With 10 bases clipped from V and 8 bases from J, the junction kept 9 bases outside the gene matches. The CDR3 consists of 13 residues. The germline CDR1 and CDR2 sequences are SNHLY and FYNNEI. The CDR3 protein is CATSGTGWEKLFF. Written as DNA, the CDR3 is TGTGCCACCTCCGGGACAGGCTGGGAAAAACTGTTTTTT.

For this clone: The same CDR3 can be traced to other DNA sequences in this sample. V usage is TRBV4-2 and J usage is TRBJ2-5, with 12 bases aligning to TRBD2. Germline CDR1 is LGHNA and CDR2 is YNFKEQ. The J segment lost 5 bases and the V segment lost 1 base, leaving 2 bases of the junction unmatched. The CDR3 extends over 15 amino acids. The chain's CDR3 is CASSQGLAGGETQYF. CDR3 bases: TGTGCCAGCAGCCAAGGGCTAGCGGGAGGGGAGACCCAGTACTTC.

This clone came up many times. Other DNA sequences within the sample encode an identical CDR3. The chain joins TRBV10-3 to TRBJ2-7; TRBD1 matches at 8 bases. The CDR3 is 14 amino acids. V shed 0 bases and J 3 bases; nucleotides not matched to a gene: 1. CDR1 is ENHRY, CDR2 SYGVKD, per germline. The CDR3 DNA follows: TGTGCCATCAGTGAGTCCGGACAGGGCTACGAGCAGTACTTC. This encodes CAISESGQGYEQYF.

A few counts support this clone. The genes are TRBV7-8 and TRBJ2-7; D possibly corresponds to TRBD1 (6 bases). Germline V CDR1 and CDR2: SGHVS, FQNEAQ. The V gene lost 3 bases and the J gene lost 4 bases, with 10 bases spanning the gap. The CDR3 has 13 residues. The CDR3 reads CASSFKRGYEQYF. The CDR3 bases are TGTGCCAGCAGCTTCAAAAGGGGGTACGAGCAGTACTTC.

The chain links TRBV6-5 to TRBJ2-3; 8 bases agree with TRBD2. V was pared by 10 bases and J by 4 bases, with 13 bases of the junction left unmatched. The CDR3 contains 15 residues. Germline CDR1 MNHEY, CDR2 SVGAGI. The CDR3 loop reads CATRLTGGVADTQYF. CDR3 DNA sequence: TGTGCCACCCGGTTGACGGGAGGGGTCGCAGATACGCAGTATTTT.

The chain combines TRBV11-3 with TRBJ2-7, with TRBD2 matching over 11 bases. The germline CDR1 and CDR2 sequences are SGHNT and YENEEA. V gave up 5 bases and J gave up 6 bases; unmatched junction bases: 6. The CDR3 length is 14 residues. CDR3 DNA sequence: TGTGCCAGCAGCCTTGGGGGGACTAGCGGCGAGCAGTACTTC. It is translated as CASSLGGTSGEQYF.

The DNA of the CDR3 is TGTGCCAGCAGCTTATCTGAGGAGTTTAGGCTGTTCTTC. Its protein is CASSLSEEFRLFF. The rearrangement joins TRBV7-9 to TRBJ2-1; D gene ambiguous. V was clipped by 2 bases and J by 15 bases, with 17 bases between them. Looked up from germline, CDR1 is SEHNR and CDR2 is FQNEAQ (reference sequence). CDR3 length equals 13 residues. The full variable domain, with the rest looked up from reference TRBV7-9 and TRBJ2-1, is DTGVSQNPRHKITKRGQNVTFRCDPISEHNRLYWYRQTLGQGPEFLTYFQNEAQLEKSRLLSDRFSAERPKGSFSTLEIQRTEQGDSAMYLCASSLSEEFRLFFGPGTRLTVL.

The chain joins TRBV6-5 to TRBJ1-3; tentatively, D is TRBD1 (6 bases). Trimming left V 9 bases short and J 2 bases short, with 17 bases between. Germline V lookup: CDR1 MNHEY, CDR2 SVGAGI. CDR3 length equals 15 residues. The CDR3 region is CASSPTGFPGNTIYF. CDR3 sequence (DNA): TGTGCCAGTTCCCCTACAGGGTTCCCTGGAAACACCATATATTTT.

The rearrangement uses TRBV6-5 and TRBJ2-5; perhaps TRBD1 as D (5 bases). Germline V gene sequence: CDR1 MNHEY, CDR2 SVGAGI. Trimming removed 10 bases at V and 4 bases at J, with 10 bases between. This CDR3 has 11 residues. Here the CDR3 DNA reads TGTGCCACAGGGCCAGGAGAGACCCAGTACTTC. Its protein product is CATGPGETQYF.

J is TRBJ2-2 and V is TRBV18, with TRBD2 matching 9 bases. The ends lost 1 base at V and 8 bases at J; junction bases unmatched: 14. This CDR3 comprises 18 residues. Germline V gene sequence: CDR1 KGHSH, CDR2 LQKENI. The CDR3 protein is CASSPRLADTITGGELFF. CDR3 sequence (DNA): TGTGCCAGCTCACCACGACTAGCGGACACAATCACCGGAGGGGAGCTGTTTTTT.

Of note for this clone: Its ends do not fully match the called genes, so a read error is possible. Other DNA sequences in this specimen translate into the identical CDR3. The V and J genes are TRBV30 and TRBJ2-2; TRBD2 aligns across 8 bases. The CDR3 runs 15 residues. Germline CDR1 is GTSNPN and CDR2 is SVGIG (reference sequence). DNA of the CDR3: TGCGCCTGGAGTTTATTAGCGGGAAACACCGGGGAGCTGTTTTTT. Amino acid sequence: CAWSLLAGNTGELFF. Together with reference TRBV30 and TRBJ2-2, the CDR3 gives the full variable domain: SQTIHQWPATLVQPVGSPLSLECTVEGTSNPNLYWYRQAAGRGLQLLFYSVGIGQISSEVPQNLSASRPQDRQFILSSKKLLLSDSGFYLCAWSLLAGNTGELFFGEGSRLTVL.

This chain links TRBV15 with TRBJ1-1; 7 bases match TRBD1. CDR3 size: 14 residues. V was clipped by 1 base and J by 4 bases; unmatched bases: 3. Germline V lookup: CDR1 LNHNV, CDR2 YYDKDF (reference sequence). In DNA, the CDR3 is TGTGCCACCAGCAGAGGGGGGACAGCCACTGAAGCTTTCTTT. Protein sequence: CATSRGGTATEAFF.

In regard to this clone: Other DNA sequences in the sample encode the same CDR3. The chain is built from TRBV6-4 and TRBJ2-3; TRBD2 aligns across 15 bases. The ends lost 2 bases at V and 6 bases at J; junction bases unmatched: 0. Germline CDR1 and CDR2: MRHNA and SNTAGT. This CDR3 is built from 15 residues. The CDR3 sequence: CASSDGTSGGDTQYF. The CDR3 DNA reads TGTGCCAGCAGTGACGGGACTAGCGGGGGGGATACGCAGTATTTT.

The chain joins TRBV6-1 to TRBJ1-5; D gene uncertain. The CDR3 is 16 amino acids. V was pared by 3 bases and J by 4 bases, with 16 bases between. Germline V CDR1 and CDR2: MNHNS, SASEGT. The CDR3 protein is CASSDPTRGGNQPQHF. The CDR3 region has the DNA TGTGCCAGCAGTGACCCGACACGGGGAGGGAATCAGCCCCAGCATTTT.

This clone was counted a few times. V and J are TRBV9 and TRBJ1-3; TRBD1 matches 9 bases. The V gene end was trimmed by 3 bases and the J gene end by 4 bases; junction bases not matched to a gene: 8. Per the germline V gene, CDR1 is SGDLS and CDR2 is YYNGEE. The length of the CDR3 is 16 residues. In DNA form, the CDR3 reads TGTGCCAGCAGCGCGGGACAGGGATTCGCCGGAAACACCATATATTTT. The encoded protein is CASSAGQGFAGNTIYF.

The V call is TRBV7-9, the J call TRBJ1-4; TRBD1 might be the D (5 bases). The V and J ends lost 4 bases and 4 bases respectively, with 10 bases between them. Germline V lookup: CDR1 SEHNR, CDR2 FQNEAQ (reference sequence). The CDR3 covers 14 residues. In DNA form, the CDR3 reads TGTGCCAGCAGCTCGGACACCGATAATGAAAAACTGTTTTTT. This encodes CASSSDTDNEKLFF.

The V and J genes are TRBV10-3 and TRBJ2-5, with 12 bases fitting TRBD2. Germline values: CDR1 ENHRY, CDR2 SYGVKD. With V trimmed by 3 bases and J by 5 bases, 7 bases remained unmatched. The CDR3 is made up of 16 amino acids. The CDR3 bases are TGTGCCATCAGTGACCCGACTAGCGGGGGAGGGGAGACCCAGTACTTC. Protein: CAISDPTSGGGETQYF.

V is TRBV10-3 and J is TRBJ1-6; 11 nucleotides agree with TRBD1. CDR3 length equals 14 residues. Trimming removed 1 base from V and 16 bases from J; junction bases left unmatched: 6. Germline V gene lookup returns CDR1 ENHRY and CDR2 SYGVKD. The CDR3 region has the DNA TGTGCCATCAGTGAGTTAGGGACAGGGGGTCTTCTCCACTTT. Protein product: CAISELGTGGLLHF.

This clone has a handful of counts. An end of the junction differs from the germline gene, which may be a read error. This sequence joins TRBV19 and TRBJ2-1; maybe TRBD2 (6 bases). The CDR3 loop spans 15 amino acids. The germline gives CDR1 LNHDA, CDR2 SQIVND (reference sequence). The chain's CDR3 is CASKSLPGESNEQFF. CDR3 nucleotide sequence: TGTGCAAGTAAGTCCCTCCCGGGAGAGTCGAATGAGCAGTTCTTC.

This clone was counted once. The gene calls are TRBV12-5 and TRBJ1-5, with 10 bases that match TRBD1. This CDR3 has 18 residues. With V trimmed by 5 bases and J by 0 bases, 10 bases remained unmatched. CDR1 and CDR2 (germline): LGHNT, FRNRAP. The CDR3 sequence is CASGQATGGSNSNQPQHF. In DNA form, the CDR3 reads TGTGCTAGTGGTCAAGCGACAGGGGGCTCAAATAGCAATCAGCCCCAGCATTTT.

This clone was seen a handful of times. V gene TRBV9 combines with J gene TRBJ2-7, with 7 bases fitting TRBD1. This CDR3 is built from 15 residues. Trimming cost V 1 base and J 2 bases; bases outside gene matches: 6. Germline V gene sequence: CDR1 SGDLS, CDR2 YYNGEE. The CDR3 DNA reads TGTGCCAGCAGCGTACAGCCAGGGGGAGCCTACGAGCAGTACTTC. Translating it yields CASSVQPGGAYEQYF.

The chain carries TRBV19 and TRBJ1-5, with 7 bases identical to TRBD1. CDR3 size: 14 residues. The J segment lost 7 bases and the V segment lost 3 bases, leaving 6 bases of the junction unmatched. Germline lookup yields CDR1 LNHDA and CDR2 SQIVND (reference sequence). For the CDR3, the DNA is TGTGCCAGTAGTATTGAGGGGGCTGGACAGCCCCAGCATTTT. It translates to CASSIEGAGQPQHF.

The genes are TRBV6-5 and TRBJ2-1; 9 bases align to TRBD1. The length of the CDR3 is 13 residues. The trim removed 6 bases at V and 5 bases at J, leaving 2 bases unmatched. Per germline, CDR1 MNHEY and CDR2 SVGAGI. Here the CDR3 DNA reads TGTGCCAGCAGCCGGGACAGGGACAATGAGCAGTTCTTC. Amino acid sequence: CASSRDRDNEQFF.

Regarding this clone: One end of the junction varies from germline; a read error may be responsible. The chain employs TRBV6-5 and TRBJ1-5; 8 bases map to TRBD1. The germline V gene has CDR1 MNHEY and CDR2 SVGAGI. The CDR3 runs to 14 residues. The CDR3 reads CASSLTGAGQPQNF. DNA of the CDR3: TGTGCCAGCAGTTTGACAGGGGCGGGACAGCCCCAGAATTTT.

The CDR3 here is CASSPGQGSNQPQHF. DNA for the CDR3: TGCGCCAGCAGTCCGGGACAGGGTAGCAATCAGCCCCAGCATTTT. The chain recombines TRBV5-1 with TRBJ1-5; 9 bases fit TRBD1. This CDR3 contains 15 residues. CDR1 and CDR2 (germline): SGHRS, YFSETQ. The ends lost 5 bases at V and 0 bases at J; junction bases unmatched: 3.